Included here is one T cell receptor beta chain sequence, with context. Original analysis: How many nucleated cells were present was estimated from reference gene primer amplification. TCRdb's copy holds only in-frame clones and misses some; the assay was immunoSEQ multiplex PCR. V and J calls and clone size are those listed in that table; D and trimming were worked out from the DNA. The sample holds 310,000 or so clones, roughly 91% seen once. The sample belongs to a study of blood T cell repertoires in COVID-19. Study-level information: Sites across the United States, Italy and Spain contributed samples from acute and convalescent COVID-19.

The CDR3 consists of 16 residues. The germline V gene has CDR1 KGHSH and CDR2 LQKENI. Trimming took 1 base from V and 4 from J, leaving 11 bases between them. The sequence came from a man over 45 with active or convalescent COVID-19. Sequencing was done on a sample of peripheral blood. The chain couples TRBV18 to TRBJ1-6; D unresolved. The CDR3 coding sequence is TGTGCCAGCTCACCACGCTCCGGGTCTTATAATTCACCCCTCCACTTT. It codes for CASSPRSGSYNSPLHF.